The sequence of this T cell receptor beta chain was determined in a study of regulatory T cells in long-lasting Graves disease. The CDR3 is 15 residues long. In germline, CDR1 is LGHDT, CDR2 YNNKEL (reference sequence). V was clipped by 3 bases and J by 3 bases, with 11 bases between them. The table lists this clonotype with a few counts. Its specificity is unknown. Described time point: newly diagnosed GD, antithyroid drugs for less than 3 months. Making the TCR library involved RNA that had been extracted from PBMCs. The peripheral blood volume drawn was approximately 9 milliliters, and it was collected into EDTA tubes. General study findings and limits: TRBV28 was favored in persistent disease, as were TRBJ1-2 and TRBJ2-5. Examination was confined to peripheral blood, excluding thyroid tissue.

Researchers made TCR beta libraries by using iRepertoire HTBI primers and running Arm-PCR on CDR3 regions. TCRdb reprocessed the multiplex PCR reads via MiXCR and lists one record per CDR3 protein. The sample lists over 450,000 distinct CDR3 sequences, more than 10% occurring once. These data are also associated with another study on T cells in Graves' hyperthyroidism and ophthalmopathy. That source reports: Carried out on the TCR CDR3, a first-round RT-PCR used the HTBI primer set.

The clonotype originates from a woman in her 30s with Graves disease. V is TRBV3-1 and J is TRBJ2-2, with TRBD2 as a possible D gene (5 bases). The source material was peripheral blood mononuclear cells (PBMCs), sampled at new diagnosis, from a patient treated with antithyroid drugs. CDR3 amino acids: CASSQAGGYTGELFF. The CDR3 coding sequence is TGTGCCAGCAGCCAGGCCGGCGGGTACACCGGGGAGCTGTTTTTT.